The clone carrying this TCR beta chain has more than one count but fewer than ten. Its specificity is unknown. Germline V gene lookup returns CDR1 SGHTA and CDR2 FQGNSA. Germline trimming cut 1 base from V and 9 bases from J; bases unmatched to any gene: 6. The CDR3 covers 14 residues. Central memory, naive, regulatory and stem cell-like memory CD4+ cells were sorted by CD45RO/CCR7/CD25/CD127/CD95/CD27. These data are taken from a study of beta chain features in type 1 diabetes. Overall study: There was similarity between patients and healthy donors in age, gender and cell yields.

Study-level results: VDJ junctions sequenced from type 1 diabetes patients showed fewer insertions and more deletions. When Type 1 diabetes patients were examined, their TCRB CDR3s proved moderately but significantly shorter in all four CD4+ subsets.

As every portion of the isolated RNA was reverse transcribed, the sequencing read expressed TCRB transcripts. Clones were read by immunoSEQ multiplex PCR, and TCRdb kept only the in-frame ones, dropping some. There are some 250,000 clones in the sample; about a tenth occur only once, and more than 0.015% lies in the top ten. The sequence derives from a man aged 25 to 40 with type 1 diabetes. The gene calls are TRBV7-2 and TRBJ1-5; 7 bases align to TRBD1. Sequenced: naive CD4+ T cells from blood. CDR3: CASSLGGGQVPQHF. The DNA for the CDR3 is TGTGCCAGCAGCTTAGGGGGTGGACAGGTGCCCCAGCATTTT.